A selection of T cell receptor beta chains follows, all from one sample in a study of cytomegalovirus exposure and HLA in healthy donors. Clones were read by immunoSEQ multiplex PCR, and TCRdb kept only the in-frame ones, dropping some. The sample lists 150,000 to 200,000 clones; 70% to 80% were seen once. Source material: PBMCs. These receptors were taken from a woman aged 50 to 60 in good health and CMV-seronegative. The CDR3 runs from the conserved cysteine through the conserved F or W. Each record gives: clone size, J gene, D gene, V gene, CDR3 protein, CDR3 DNA. The D gene is left open where the match is weak. A row's size may be missing; if present it is once, few, many or a size class.

clone size: .; J gene: TRBJ1-1; D gene: .; V gene: TRBV19; CDR3 protein: CASSITGFVNTEAFF; CDR3 DNA: TGTGCCAGTAGTATCACAGGGTTTGTGAACACTGAAGCTTTCTTT
clone size: few; J gene: TRBJ2-2; D gene: .; V gene: TRBV5-6; CDR3 protein: CASSLDWRELFF; CDR3 DNA: TGTGCCAGCAGCCTCGACTGGAGGGAGCTGTTTTTT
clone size: .; J gene: TRBJ2-1; D gene: .; V gene: TRBV11-3; CDR3 protein: CASSLSSHGSLDEQFF; CDR3 DNA: TGTGCCAGCAGCTTGTCCTCCCACGGGTCATTGGATGAGCAGTTCTTC
clone size: .; J gene: TRBJ1-4; D gene: .; V gene: TRBV7-9; CDR3 protein: CASSPGQYEKLFF; CDR3 DNA: TGTGCCAGCAGCCCGGGACAATATGAAAAACTGTTTTTT
clone size: .; J gene: TRBJ1-2; D gene: TRBD1; V gene: TRBV4-1; CDR3 protein: CASSQDHEQGATRVYGYTF; CDR3 DNA: TGCGCCAGCAGCCAAGATCATGAACAGGGGGCTACCCGCGTCTATGGCTACACCTTC
clone size: .; J gene: TRBJ1-5; D gene: TRBD1; V gene: TRBV5-8; CDR3 protein: CASSLLDRENQPQHF; CDR3 DNA: TGTGCCAGCAGCTTGCTGGACAGGGAAAATCAGCCCCAGCATTTT
clone size: few; J gene: TRBJ1-1; D gene: .; V gene: TRBV2; CDR3 protein: CASSVDREAFF; CDR3 DNA: TGTGCCAGCAGCGTGGACAGAGAAGCTTTCTTT
clone size: .; J gene: TRBJ1-6; D gene: .; V gene: TRBV5-5; CDR3 protein: CASSLTLTNSPLHF; CDR3 DNA: TGTGCCAGCAGCTTGACTCTTACGAATTCACCCCTCCACTTT
clone size: few; J gene: TRBJ1-1; D gene: .; V gene: TRBV7-9; CDR3 protein: CASSSTVNTEAFF; CDR3 DNA: TGTGCCAGCAGCTCGACAGTGAACACTGAAGCTTTCTTT
clone size: .; J gene: TRBJ2-7; D gene: .; V gene: TRBV2; CDR3 protein: CASNGAYEQYF; CDR3 DNA: TGTGCCAGCAACGGAGCCTACGAGCAGTACTTC
clone size: .; J gene: TRBJ2-7; D gene: .; V gene: TRBV19; CDR3 protein: CARTTKMTQGTPYEQYF; CDR3 DNA: TGTGCCAGAACAACAAAAATGACGCAGGGAACACCCTACGAGCAGTACTTC
clone size: .; J gene: TRBJ1-4; D gene: .; V gene: TRBV5-1; CDR3 protein: CASSLAGTNEKLFF; CDR3 DNA: TGCGCCAGCAGCTTGGCCGGAACTAATGAAAAACTGTTTTTT
clone size: once; J gene: TRBJ2-4; D gene: .; V gene: TRBV7-8; CDR3 protein: CASSPLLAKNIQYF; CDR3 DNA: TGTGCCAGCAGCCCCCTTCTAGCCAAAAACATTCAGTACTTC
clone size: .; J gene: TRBJ2-1; D gene: .; V gene: TRBV4-1; CDR3 protein: CASSQVDILAYNEQFF; CDR3 DNA: TGCGCCAGCAGCCAAGTGGACATCTTAGCCTACAATGAGCAGTTCTTC